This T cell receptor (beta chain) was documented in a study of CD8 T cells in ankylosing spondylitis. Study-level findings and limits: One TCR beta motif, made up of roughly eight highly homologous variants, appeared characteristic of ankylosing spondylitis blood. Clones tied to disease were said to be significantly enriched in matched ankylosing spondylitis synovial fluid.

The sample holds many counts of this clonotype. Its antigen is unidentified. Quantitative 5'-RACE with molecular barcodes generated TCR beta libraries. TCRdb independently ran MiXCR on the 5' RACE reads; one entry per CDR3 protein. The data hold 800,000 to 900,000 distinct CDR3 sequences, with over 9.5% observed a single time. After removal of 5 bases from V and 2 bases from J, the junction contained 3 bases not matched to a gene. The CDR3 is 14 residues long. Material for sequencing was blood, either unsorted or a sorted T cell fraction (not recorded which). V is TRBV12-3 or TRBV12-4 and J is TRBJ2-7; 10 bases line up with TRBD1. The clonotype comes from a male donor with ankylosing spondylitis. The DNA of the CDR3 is TGTGCCAGCAGTAAAGGACAGGGGGCCTACGAGCAGTACTTC. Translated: CASSKGQGAYEQYF.